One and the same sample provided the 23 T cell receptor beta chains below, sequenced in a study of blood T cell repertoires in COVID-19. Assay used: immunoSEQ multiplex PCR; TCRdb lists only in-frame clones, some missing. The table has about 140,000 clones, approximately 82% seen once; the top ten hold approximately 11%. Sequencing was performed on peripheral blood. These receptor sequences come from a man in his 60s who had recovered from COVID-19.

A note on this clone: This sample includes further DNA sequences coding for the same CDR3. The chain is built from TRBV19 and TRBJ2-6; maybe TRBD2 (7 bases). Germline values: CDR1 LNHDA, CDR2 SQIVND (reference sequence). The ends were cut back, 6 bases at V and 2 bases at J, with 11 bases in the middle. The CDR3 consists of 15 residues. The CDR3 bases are TGTGCCAGTAGGGGGGGGGCAGCTGGGGCCAACGTCCTGACTTTC. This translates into CASRGGAAGANVLTF.

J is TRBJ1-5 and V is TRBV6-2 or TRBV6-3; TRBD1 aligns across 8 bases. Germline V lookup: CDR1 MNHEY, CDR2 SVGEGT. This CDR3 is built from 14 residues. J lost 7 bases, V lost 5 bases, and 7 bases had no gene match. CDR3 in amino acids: CASSAGQGFQPQHF. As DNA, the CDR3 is TGTGCCAGCAGTGCTGGACAGGGCTTCCAGCCCCAGCATTTT.

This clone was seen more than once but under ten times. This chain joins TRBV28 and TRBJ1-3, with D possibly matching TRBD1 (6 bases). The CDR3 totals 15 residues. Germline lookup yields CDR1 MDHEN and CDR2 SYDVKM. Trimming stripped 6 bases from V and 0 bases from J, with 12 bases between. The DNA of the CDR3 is TGTGCCAGCAGCCCCGACAGGCACTCTGGAAACACCATATATTTT. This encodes CASSPDRHSGNTIYF.

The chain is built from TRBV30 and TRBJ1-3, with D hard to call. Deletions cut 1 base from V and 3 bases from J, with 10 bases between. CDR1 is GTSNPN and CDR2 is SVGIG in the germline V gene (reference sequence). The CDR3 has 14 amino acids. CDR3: CAWSGRENGNTIYF. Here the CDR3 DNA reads TGTGCCTGGAGTGGGAGGGAGAATGGAAACACCATATATTTT.

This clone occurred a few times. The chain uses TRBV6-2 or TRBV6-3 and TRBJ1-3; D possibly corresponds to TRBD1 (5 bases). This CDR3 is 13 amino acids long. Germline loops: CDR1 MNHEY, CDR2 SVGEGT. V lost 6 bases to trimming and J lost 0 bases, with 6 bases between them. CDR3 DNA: TGTGCCAGCAGCGACAGCTCTGGAAACACCATATATTTT. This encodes CASSDSSGNTIYF.

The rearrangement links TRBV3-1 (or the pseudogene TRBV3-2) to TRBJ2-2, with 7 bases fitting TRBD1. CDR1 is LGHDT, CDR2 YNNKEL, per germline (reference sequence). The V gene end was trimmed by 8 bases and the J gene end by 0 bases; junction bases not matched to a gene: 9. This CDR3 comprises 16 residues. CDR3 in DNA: TGTGCCAGCGAAGATTTGACAGGGTCGAACACCGGGGAGCTGTTTTTT. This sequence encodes CASEDLTGSNTGELFF.

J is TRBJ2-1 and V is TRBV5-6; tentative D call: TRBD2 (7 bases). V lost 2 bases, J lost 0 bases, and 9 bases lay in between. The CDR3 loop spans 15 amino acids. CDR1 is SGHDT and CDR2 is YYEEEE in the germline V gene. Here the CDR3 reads CASSLGGASYNEQFF. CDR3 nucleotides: TGTGCCAGCAGCTTAGGGGGGGCCTCCTACAATGAGCAGTTCTTC.

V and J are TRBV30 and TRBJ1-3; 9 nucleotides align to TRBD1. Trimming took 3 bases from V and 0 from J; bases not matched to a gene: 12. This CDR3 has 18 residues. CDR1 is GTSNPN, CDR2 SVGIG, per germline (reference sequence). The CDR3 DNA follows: TGTGCCTGGAGCGCTCGGACAGGGGATCTTTTCTCTGGAAACACCATATATTTT. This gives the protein CAWSARTGDLFSGNTIYF.

CDR3: CASSDRQGREQYF. Written as DNA, the CDR3 is TGTGCCAGCAGCGATCGGCAGGGCCGCGAGCAGTACTTC. The chain recombines TRBV7-3 with TRBJ2-7, with a tentative D call TRBD1 (5 bases). Germline CDR1 and CDR2: SGHTA and FQGTGA. The CDR3 runs to 13 residues. The V end was cut by 5 bases, the J end by 6 bases, with 14 bases between.

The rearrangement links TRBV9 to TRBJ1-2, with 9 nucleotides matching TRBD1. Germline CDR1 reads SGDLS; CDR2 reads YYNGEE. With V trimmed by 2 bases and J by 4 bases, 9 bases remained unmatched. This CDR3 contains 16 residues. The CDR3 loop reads CASSVVGQGDFYGYTF. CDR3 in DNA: TGTGCCAGCAGCGTGGTGGGACAGGGTGACTTCTATGGCTACACCTTC.

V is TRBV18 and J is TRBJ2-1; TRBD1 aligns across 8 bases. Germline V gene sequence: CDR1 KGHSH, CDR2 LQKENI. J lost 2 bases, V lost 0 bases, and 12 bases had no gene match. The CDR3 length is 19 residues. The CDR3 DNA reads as TGTGCCAGCTCACCACCCACGCTGAGACTGGACAGGGCCTACAATGAGCAGTTCTTC. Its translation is CASSPPTLRLDRAYNEQFF.

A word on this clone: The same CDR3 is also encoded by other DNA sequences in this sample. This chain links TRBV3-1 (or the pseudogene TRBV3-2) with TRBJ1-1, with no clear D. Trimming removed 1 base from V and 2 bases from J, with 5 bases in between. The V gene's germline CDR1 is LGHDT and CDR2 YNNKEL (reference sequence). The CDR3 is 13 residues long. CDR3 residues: CASSQGTNTEAFF. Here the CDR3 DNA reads TGTGCCAGCAGCCAAGGGACTAACACTGAAGCTTTCTTT.

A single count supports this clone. CDR3 residues: CASSLGTGTSYWNEQFF. In DNA, the CDR3 is TGTGCCAGCAGCCTGGGGACCGGGACTTCCTACTGGAATGAGCAGTTCTTC. The chain links TRBV28 to TRBJ2-1, with a possible D match to TRBD2 (6 bases). Trimming cost V 6 bases and J 7 bases, with 25 bases left between them. There are 17 residues in the CDR3. Per the germline V gene, CDR1 is MDHEN and CDR2 is SYDVKM.

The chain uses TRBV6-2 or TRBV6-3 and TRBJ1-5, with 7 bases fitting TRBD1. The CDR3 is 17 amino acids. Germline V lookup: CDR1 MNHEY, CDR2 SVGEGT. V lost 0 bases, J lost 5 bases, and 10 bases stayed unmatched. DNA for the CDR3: TGTGCCAGCAGTTACTCGAAAGGGGGCACTCAATATCAGCCCCAGCATTTT. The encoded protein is CASSYSKGGTQYQPQHF.

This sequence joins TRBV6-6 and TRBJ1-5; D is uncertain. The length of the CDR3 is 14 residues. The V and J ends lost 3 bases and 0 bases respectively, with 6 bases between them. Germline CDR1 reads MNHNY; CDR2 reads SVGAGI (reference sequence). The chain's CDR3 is CASSYQNSNQPQHF. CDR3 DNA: TGTGCCAGCAGTTATCAGAATAGCAATCAGCCCCAGCATTTT.

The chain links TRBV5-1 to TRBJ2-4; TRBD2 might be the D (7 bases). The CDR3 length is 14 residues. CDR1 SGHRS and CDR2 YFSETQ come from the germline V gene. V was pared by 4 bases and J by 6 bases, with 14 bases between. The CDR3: CASSPLGGANIQYF. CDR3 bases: TGCGCCAGCAGCCCATTGGGGGGGGCAAACATTCAGTACTTC.

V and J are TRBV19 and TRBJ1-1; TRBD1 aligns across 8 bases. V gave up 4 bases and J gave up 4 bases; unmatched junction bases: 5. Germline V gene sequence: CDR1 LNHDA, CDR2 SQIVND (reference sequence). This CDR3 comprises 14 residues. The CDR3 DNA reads TGTGCCAGTAGTACAACAGGGGGTATCACTGAAGCTTTCTTT. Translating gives CASSTTGGITEAFF.

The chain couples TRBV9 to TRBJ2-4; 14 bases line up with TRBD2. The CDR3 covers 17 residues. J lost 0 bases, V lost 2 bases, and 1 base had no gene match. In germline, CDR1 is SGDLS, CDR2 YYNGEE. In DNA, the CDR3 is TGTGCCAGCAGCGTCGGACTAGCGGGGGGAGCCAAAAACATTCAGTACTTC. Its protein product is CASSVGLAGGAKNIQYF. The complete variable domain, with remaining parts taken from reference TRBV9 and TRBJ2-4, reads DSGVTQTPKHLITATGQRVTLRCSPRSGDLSVYWYQQSLDQGLQFLIQYYNGEERAKGNILERFSAQQFPDLHSELNLSSLELGDSALYFCASSVGLAGGAKNIQYFGAGTRLSVL.

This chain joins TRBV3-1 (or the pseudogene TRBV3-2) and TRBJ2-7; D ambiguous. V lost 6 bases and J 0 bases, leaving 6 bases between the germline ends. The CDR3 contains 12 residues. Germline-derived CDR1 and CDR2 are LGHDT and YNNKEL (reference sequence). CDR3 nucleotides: TGTGCCAGCAGTCGTCGCTCCTACGAGCAGTACTTC. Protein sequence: CASSRRSYEQYF.

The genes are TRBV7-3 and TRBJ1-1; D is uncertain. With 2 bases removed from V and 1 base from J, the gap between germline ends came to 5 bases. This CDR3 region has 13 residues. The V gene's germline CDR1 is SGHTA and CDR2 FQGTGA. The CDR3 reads CASSLSGNTEAFF. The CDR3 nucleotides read TGTGCCAGCAGCTTATCCGGGAACACTGAAGCTTTCTTT.

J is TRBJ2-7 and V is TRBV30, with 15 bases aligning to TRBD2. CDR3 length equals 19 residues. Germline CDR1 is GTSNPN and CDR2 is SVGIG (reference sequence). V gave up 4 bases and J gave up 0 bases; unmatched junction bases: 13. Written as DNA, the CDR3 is TGTGCCTGGAACCCTAGGACTAGCGGGAGGGGACAGAGCTCCTACGAGCAGTACTTC. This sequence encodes CAWNPRTSGRGQSSYEQYF.

CDR3 loop: CAISEGRVNQPQHF. The CDR3 DNA reads TGTGCCATCAGTGAGGGCAGGGTGAATCAGCCCCAGCATTTT. The V and J genes are TRBV10-3 and TRBJ1-5, with D perhaps TRBD1 (5 bases). The CDR3 is 14 residues long. In germline, CDR1 is ENHRY, CDR2 SYGVKD. Trimming cost V 2 bases and J 4 bases, with 9 bases left between them.

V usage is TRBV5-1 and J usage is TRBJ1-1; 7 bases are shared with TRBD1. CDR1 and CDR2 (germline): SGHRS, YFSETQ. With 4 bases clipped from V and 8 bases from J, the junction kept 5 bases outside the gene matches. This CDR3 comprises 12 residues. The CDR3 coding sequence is TGCGCCAGCAGCCCAGGCAGGGGGGAAGCTTTCTTT. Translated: CASSPGRGEAFF.